This T cell receptor (beta chain) was recorded in a study of cytomegalovirus exposure and HLA in healthy donors. Primers for the PCR totalled 60 Vbeta and 13 Jbeta. Generated by immunoSEQ multiplex PCR, the TCRdb table keeps only in-frame clones and is missing some. The sample lists under 250,000 clones, 65% to 85% seen once, with about 2.7% in the top ten. The germline gives CDR1 SQVTM, CDR2 ANQGSEA. The junction had 9 bases not matched to a gene; V was cut back by 7 bases and J by 4 bases. This CDR3 region has 14 residues. A single count supports this clone. This clonotype was sampled from a woman aged 25 to 39 in good health and CMV-seronegative. The sequencing sample was made of PBMCs. This chain links TRBV29-1 with TRBJ1-3; 8 bases match TRBD1. CDR3 amino acids: CSAGDRGSGNTIYF. Here the CDR3 DNA reads TGCAGCGCTGGAGACAGGGGTTCAGGAAACACCATATATTTT.